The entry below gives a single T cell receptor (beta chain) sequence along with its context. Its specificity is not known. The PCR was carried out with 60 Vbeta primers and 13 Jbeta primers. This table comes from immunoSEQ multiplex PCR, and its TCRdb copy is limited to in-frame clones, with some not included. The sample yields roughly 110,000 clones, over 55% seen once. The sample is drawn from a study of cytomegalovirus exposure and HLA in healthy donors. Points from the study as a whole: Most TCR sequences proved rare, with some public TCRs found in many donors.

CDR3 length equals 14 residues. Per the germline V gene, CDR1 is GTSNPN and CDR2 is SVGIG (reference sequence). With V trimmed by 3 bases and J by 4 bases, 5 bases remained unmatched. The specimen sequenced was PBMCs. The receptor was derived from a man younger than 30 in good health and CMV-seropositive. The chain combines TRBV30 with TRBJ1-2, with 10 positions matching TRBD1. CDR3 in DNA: TGTGCCTGGAGCGGACAGGGGGGGGGCTATGGCTACACCTTC. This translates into CAWSGQGGGYGYTF. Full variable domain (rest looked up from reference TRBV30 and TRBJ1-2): SQTIHQWPATLVQPVGSPLSLECTVEGTSNPNLYWYRQAAGRGLQLLFYSVGIGQISSEVPQNLSASRPQDRQFILSSKKLLLSDSGFYLCAWSGQGGGYGYTFGSGTRLTVV.